This entry features one T cell receptor beta chain sequence. These data originate in a study of blood T cell repertoires in COVID-19. In the study overall: Both acute and convalescent COVID-19 samples were obtained from the United States, Italy and Spain. The analysed material was cDNA or gDNA that came from T cells, B-cell-depleted T cells, or PBMCs.

In the original processing: Estimation of nucleated cell counts was performed using reference gene primer amplification. The method was immunoSEQ multiplex PCR; TCRdb's version includes in-frame clones alone and lacks a portion of them. The V and J calls and clone size are taken from that table; D and trimming were inferred from the DNA. The sample lists 200,000 to 250,000 clones, just under 90% occurring once. This CDR3 region has 14 residues. The V gene end was trimmed by 4 bases and the J gene end by 6 bases; junction bases not matched to a gene: 7. Germline V gene lookup returns CDR1 SGHRS and CDR2 YFSETQ. The study recruited exposed participants who had met a COVID-19 case within 2 weeks before entry.

The sequenced sample was PBMCs or T cells enriched from blood (not recorded which). This chain uses TRBV5-1 with TRBJ1-1; 9 bases agree with TRBD1. This sequence originates from a man aged 45-65 years who had been exposed to COVID-19. CDR3 region: CASSTGQGFSEAFF. The CDR3 nucleotides read TGCGCCAGCAGCACGGGACAGGGTTTCTCTGAAGCTTTCTTT.